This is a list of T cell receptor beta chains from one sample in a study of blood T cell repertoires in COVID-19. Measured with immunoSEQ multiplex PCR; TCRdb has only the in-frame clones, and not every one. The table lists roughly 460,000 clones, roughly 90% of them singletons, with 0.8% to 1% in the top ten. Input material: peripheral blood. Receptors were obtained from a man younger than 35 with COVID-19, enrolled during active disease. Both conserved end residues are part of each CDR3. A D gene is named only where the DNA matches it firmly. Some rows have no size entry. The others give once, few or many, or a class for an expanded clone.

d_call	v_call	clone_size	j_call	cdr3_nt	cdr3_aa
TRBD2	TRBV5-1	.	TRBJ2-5	TGCGCCAGCAGCCCGACTAGCAGAGAGTACCAAGAGACCCAGTACTTC	CASSPTSREYQETQYF
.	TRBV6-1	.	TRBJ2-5	TGTGCCAGCAGTGAAATCGAGCCGTCGGGAGAGACCCAGTACTTC	CASSEIEPSGETQYF
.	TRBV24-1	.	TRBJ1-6	TGTGCCACCAGTGATTCGACAGGACCGAATTCACCCCTCCACTTT	CATSDSTGPNSPLHF
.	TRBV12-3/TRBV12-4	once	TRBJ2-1	TGTGCCAGCAGCGCCAAGGGGTATGAGCAGTTCTTC	CASSAKGYEQFF
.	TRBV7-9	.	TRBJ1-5	TGTGCCAGCAGCCAAGGGACTGCGAATCAGCCCCAGCATTTT	CASSQGTANQPQHF
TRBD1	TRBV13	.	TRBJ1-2	TGTGCCAGCAGCAACAGGGGACTGGTGGGCTACACCTTC	CASSNRGLVGYTF
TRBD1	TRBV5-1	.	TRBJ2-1	TGCGCCAGCAGCGATGGGACAGGGGGACACAATGAGCAGTTCTTC	CASSDGTGGHNEQFF
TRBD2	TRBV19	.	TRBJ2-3	TGTGCCAGTAACCCTAGGACTAGCGGGAGTACAGATACGCAGTATTTT	CASNPRTSGSTDTQYF
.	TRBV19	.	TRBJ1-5	TGTGCCAGTAGGGTTATACTCCATAGCAATCAGCCCCAGCATTTT	CASRVILHSNQPQHF
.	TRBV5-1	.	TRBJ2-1	TGCGCCAGCAGCTTGCCGTACAATGAGCAGTTCTTC	CASSLPYNEQFF
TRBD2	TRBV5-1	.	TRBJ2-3	TGCGCCAGCAGCTTGGAAAGGTCTAGCGGGAGTGGAAATACGCAGTATTTT	CASSLERSSGSGNTQYF
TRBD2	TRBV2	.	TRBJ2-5	TGTGCCAGCAGTGAAGAGCGGGGGAGTCAAGAGACCCAGTACTTC	CASSEERGSQETQYF
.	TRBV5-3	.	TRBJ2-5	TGTGCCAGAAGCTTGTCCAGGGGTTGGGAGACCCAGTACTTC	CARSLSRGWETQYF
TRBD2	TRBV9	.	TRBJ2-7	TGTGCCAGCAGCGTAGCAGCACTAGCGGGAACCTACGAGCAGTACTTC	CASSVAALAGTYEQYF
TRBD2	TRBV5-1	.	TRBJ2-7	TGCGCCAGCAGCTTGATAGCGGGCACCTACGAGCAGTACTTC	CASSLIAGTYEQYF
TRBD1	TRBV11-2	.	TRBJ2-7	TGTGCCAGCAGCATTGGGACAGGGGCTTACTACGAGCAGTACTTC	CASSIGTGAYYEQYF
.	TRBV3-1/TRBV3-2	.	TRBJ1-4	TGTGCCAGCAGCCAAGATCACAGGGACGGGGAAAAACTGTTTTTT	CASSQDHRDGEKLFF
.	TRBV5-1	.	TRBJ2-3	TGCGCCAGCATCCCCTGCGGACAACCTAGCACAGATACGCAGTATTTT	CASIPCGQPSTDTQYF
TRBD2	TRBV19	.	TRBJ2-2	TGTGCCAGTAGTAACACCGGGGGGACGGGCACCGGGGAGCTGTTTTTT	CASSNTGGTGTGELFF
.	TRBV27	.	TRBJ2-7	TGTGCAGTGGGGGAGGCGGGATCCTACGAGCAGTACTTC	CAVGEAGSYEQYF
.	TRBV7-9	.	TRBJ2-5	TGTGCCAGCAGCCCAGCCCTGGAGCTCGGGACCCAGTACTTC	CASSPALELGTQYF
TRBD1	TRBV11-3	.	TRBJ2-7	TGTGCCAGCAGGTCCACCGGGACAGGGTACCACGAGCAGTACTTC	CASRSTGTGYHEQYF
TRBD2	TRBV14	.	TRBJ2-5	TGTGCCAGCGGACTACGGCGGGGGGCCAGGGAGACCCAGTACTTC	CASGLRRGARETQYF
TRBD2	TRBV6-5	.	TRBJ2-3	TGTGCCAGCATAGAGTTAGCGGGGAACACAGATACGCAGTATTTT	CASIELAGNTDTQYF
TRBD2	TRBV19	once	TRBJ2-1	TGTGCCAGTTCCAGCGGGATTTTAAATGAGCAGTTCTTC	CASSSGILNEQFF
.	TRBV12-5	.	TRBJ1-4	TGTGCTAGTGGTCCCGGACAGATTGGAACTAATGAAAAACTGTTTTTT	CASGPGQIGTNEKLFF
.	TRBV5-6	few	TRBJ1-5	TGTGCCAGCAGCCTCTGGACTTTGGATCAGCCCCAGCATTTT	CASSLWTLDQPQHF
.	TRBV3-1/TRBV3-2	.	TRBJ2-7	TGTGCCAGCAGCCAGGCCCCCGGGACCTACGAGCAGTACTTC	CASSQAPGTYEQYF
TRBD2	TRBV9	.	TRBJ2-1	TGTGCCAGCAGCCTCGGACTAGTAGGTTACAATGAGCAGTTCTTC	CASSLGLVGYNEQFF
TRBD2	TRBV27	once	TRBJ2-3	TGTGCCAGCAGTTTAGGACTAGCGGGAGGGACAAAGGATACGCAGTATTTT	CASSLGLAGGTKDTQYF
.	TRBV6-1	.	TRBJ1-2	TGTGCCAGCAGTGGGGGAAGGGGAAAGGGGCTCTATGGCTACACCTTC	CASSGGRGKGLYGYTF
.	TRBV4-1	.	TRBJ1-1	TGCGCCAGCAGCCAAGTTGCGCGGTTCATGAACACTGAAGCTTTCTTT	CASSQVARFMNTEAFF
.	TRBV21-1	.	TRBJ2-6	TGTGCCAGCAGCAAGGGTAAGCGGGGGGGCTTAACTGGGGCCAACGTCCTGACTTTC	CASSKGKRGGLTGANVLTF
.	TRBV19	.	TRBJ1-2	TGTGCCAGTAACAAGGGACTCCCTTATGGCTACACCTTC	CASNKGLPYGYTF
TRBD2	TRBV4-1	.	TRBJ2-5	TGCGCCAGCAGCCAAGAGGGGAGGGAAGAGACCCAGTACTTC	CASSQEGREETQYF
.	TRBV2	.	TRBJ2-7	TGTGCCAGCAGCGACGGGTACGAGCAGTACTTC	CASSDGYEQYF
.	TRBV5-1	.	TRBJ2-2	TGCGCCAGCAGCTTGGACGGGGGGCCCCCCGGGGAGCTGTTTTTT	CASSLDGGPPGELFF
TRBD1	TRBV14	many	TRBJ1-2	TGTGCCAGCAGCCAACGGGACAGGGGCGGAAAAAACTATGGCTACACCTTC	CASSQRDRGGKNYGYTF
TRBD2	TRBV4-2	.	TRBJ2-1	TGTGCCAGCAGCCAGGCTAGCGGGTTATACAATGAGCAGTTCTTC	CASSQASGLYNEQFF
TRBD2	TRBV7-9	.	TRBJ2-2	TGTGCCAGCAGCTTAGGGCTAGCGGGGACCGGGGAGCTGTTTTTT	CASSLGLAGTGELFF